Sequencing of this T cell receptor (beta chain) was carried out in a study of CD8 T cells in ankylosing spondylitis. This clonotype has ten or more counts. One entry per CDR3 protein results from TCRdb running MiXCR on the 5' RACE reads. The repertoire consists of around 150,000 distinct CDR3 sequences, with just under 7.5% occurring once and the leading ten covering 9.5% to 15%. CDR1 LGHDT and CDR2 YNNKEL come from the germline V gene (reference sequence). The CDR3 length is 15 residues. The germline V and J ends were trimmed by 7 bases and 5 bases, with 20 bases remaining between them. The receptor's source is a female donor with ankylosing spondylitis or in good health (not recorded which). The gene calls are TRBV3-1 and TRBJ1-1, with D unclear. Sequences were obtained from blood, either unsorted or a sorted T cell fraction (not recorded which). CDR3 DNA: TGTGCCAGCACTCCGATTGGGCAGGTGGGAACTGAAGCTTTCTTT. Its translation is CASTPIGQVGTEAFF.